This TCR beta chain came from a study of CD8 T cells in ankylosing spondylitis. The study, taken as a whole, reports: Clones tied to disease were said to be significantly enriched in matched ankylosing spondylitis synovial fluid. One TCR beta motif, made up of eight or nine highly homologous variants, appeared characteristic of ankylosing spondylitis blood.

By quantitative 5'-RACE with molecular barcodes, the TCR beta libraries were made. TCRdb recomputed calls from the 5' RACE reads with MiXCR, one row per CDR3 protein. The sample includes over 700,000 distinct CDR3 sequences, around 17% of them seen just once. V was trimmed by 3 bases and J by 7 bases, leaving 10 bases between them. The germline V gene has CDR1 SGHAT and CDR2 FQNNGV. The CDR3 length is 13 residues. This clonotype was counted a few times. Its antigen remains unknown. V is TRBV11-2 and J is TRBJ1-3; D is possibly TRBD1 (5 bases). What was sequenced was blood, either unsorted or a sorted T cell fraction (not recorded which). The sequence was collected from a male donor with ankylosing spondylitis. The CDR3 spells CASSFGAANTIYF. CDR3 nucleotide sequence: TGTGCCAGCAGCTTTGGGGCAGCGAACACCATATATTTT.